This TCR beta chain was captured by sequencing in a study of cytomegalovirus exposure and HLA in healthy donors. Background on the study: Early released data comprised tens of millions of unique TCRs from HLA-typed donors.

General study findings and limits: A later examination showed that TCR association rates differed by HLA locus, with DRB1 most and HLA-C fewest. In an earlier analysis, productive rearrangement rates for most beta V segments clustered near 87% or 30%.

This clone occurred a few times. Its target is unknown. Use of 60 Vbeta and 13 Jbeta primers characterized the PCR. Sequenced by immunoSEQ multiplex PCR; TCRdb stores in-frame clones only, minus some. The table has 110,000 or so clones, roughly 70% seen once; the top ten hold less than 3.5%. Material for sequencing was PBMCs. This receptor was identified in a woman aged 40 to 50 in good health and CMV-seropositive.

CDR3 sequence: CASSKGGTYEQYF. The DNA of the CDR3 is TGTGCCAGCAGTAAAGGGGGCACCTACGAGCAGTACTTC. This chain connects TRBV6-1 to TRBJ2-7, with 7 bases lining up with TRBD1. Germline trimming cut 5 bases from V and 2 bases from J; bases unmatched to any gene: 3. This CDR3 has 13 residues. The germline CDR1 and CDR2 sequences are MNHNS and SASEGT.